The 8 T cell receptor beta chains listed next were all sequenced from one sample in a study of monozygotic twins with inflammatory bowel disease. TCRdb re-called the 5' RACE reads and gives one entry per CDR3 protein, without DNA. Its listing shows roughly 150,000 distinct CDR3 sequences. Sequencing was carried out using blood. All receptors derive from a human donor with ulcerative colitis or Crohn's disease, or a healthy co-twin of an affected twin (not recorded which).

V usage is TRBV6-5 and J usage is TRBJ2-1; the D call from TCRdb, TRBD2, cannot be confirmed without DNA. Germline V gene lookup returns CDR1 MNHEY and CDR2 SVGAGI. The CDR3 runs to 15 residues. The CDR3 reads CASSYSSPLAGQQFF.

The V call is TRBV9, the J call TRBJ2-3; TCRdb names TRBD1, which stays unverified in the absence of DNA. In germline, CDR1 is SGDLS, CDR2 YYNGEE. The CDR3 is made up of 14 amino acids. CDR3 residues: CASSVPKGGDTQYF.

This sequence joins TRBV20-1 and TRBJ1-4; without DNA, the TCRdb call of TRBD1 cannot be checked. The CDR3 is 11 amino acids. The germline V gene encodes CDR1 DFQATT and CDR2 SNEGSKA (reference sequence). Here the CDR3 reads CSANPRGRVFF.

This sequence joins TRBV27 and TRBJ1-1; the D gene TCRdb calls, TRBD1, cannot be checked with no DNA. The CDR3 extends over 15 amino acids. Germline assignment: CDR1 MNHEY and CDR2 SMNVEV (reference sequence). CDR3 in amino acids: CASSLRAIIGRGAFF.

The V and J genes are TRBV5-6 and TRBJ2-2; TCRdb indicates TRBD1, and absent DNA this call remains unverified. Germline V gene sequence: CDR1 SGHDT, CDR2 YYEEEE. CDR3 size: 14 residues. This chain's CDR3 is CASSLGVPAGELFF.

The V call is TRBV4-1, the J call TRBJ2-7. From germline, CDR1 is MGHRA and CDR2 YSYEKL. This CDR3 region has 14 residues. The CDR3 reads CASSQTGRSYEQYF.

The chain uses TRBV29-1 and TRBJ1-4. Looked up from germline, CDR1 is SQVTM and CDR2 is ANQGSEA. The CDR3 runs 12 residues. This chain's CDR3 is CSVDRINEKLFF.

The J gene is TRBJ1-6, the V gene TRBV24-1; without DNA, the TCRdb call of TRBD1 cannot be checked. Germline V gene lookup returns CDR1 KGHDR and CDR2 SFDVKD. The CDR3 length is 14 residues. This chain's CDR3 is CATSDSPGNSPLHF.